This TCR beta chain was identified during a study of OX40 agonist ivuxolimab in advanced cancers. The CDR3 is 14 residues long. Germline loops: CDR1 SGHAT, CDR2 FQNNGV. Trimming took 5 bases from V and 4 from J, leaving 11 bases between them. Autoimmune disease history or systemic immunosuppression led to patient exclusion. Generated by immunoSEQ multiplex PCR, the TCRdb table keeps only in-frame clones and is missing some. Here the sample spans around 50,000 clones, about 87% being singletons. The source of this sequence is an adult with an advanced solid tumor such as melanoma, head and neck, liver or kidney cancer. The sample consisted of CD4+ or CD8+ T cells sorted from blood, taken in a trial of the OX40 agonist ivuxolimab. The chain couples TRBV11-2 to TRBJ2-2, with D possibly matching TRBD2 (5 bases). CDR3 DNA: TGTGCCAGCAGCGTATTGAGCGGCACCGGGGAGCTGTTTTTT. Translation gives CASSVLSGTGELFF. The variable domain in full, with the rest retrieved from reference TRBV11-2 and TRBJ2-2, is EAGVAQSPRYKIIEKRQSVAFWCNPISGHATLYWYQQILGQGPKLLIQFQNNGVVDDSQLPKDRFSAERLKGVDSTLKIQPAKLEDSAVYLCASSVLSGTGELFFGEGSRLTVL.